The 2 T cell receptor beta chains below were found in one sample sequenced in a study of T cell clones after liver transplantation. Generated by immunoSEQ multiplex PCR, the TCRdb table keeps only in-frame clones and is missing some. The repertoire holds tens of thousands of clones, with about 82% as singletons. Sample: CD4+ T cells from blood, taken around 42 months after liver transplant. The source of these receptors is a human patient who received a liver transplant. These T cells may partly come from the graft donor.

The J gene is TRBJ1-1, the V gene TRBV28, with D unclear. Germline lookup yields CDR1 MDHEN and CDR2 SYDVKM. The CDR3 length is 12 residues. Trimming took 1 base from V and 11 from J, leaving 11 bases between them. For the CDR3, the DNA is TGTGCCAGCAGTTTATTAGGGTTGTCGGCTTTCTTT. Translating gives CASSLLGLSAFF.

The chain recombines TRBV7-8 with TRBJ1-1; tentatively, D is TRBD1 (5 bases). The CDR3 is made up of 15 amino acids. With 4 bases removed from V and 1 base from J, the gap between germline ends came to 13 bases. Germline V gives CDR1 SGHVS, CDR2 FQNEAQ. The CDR3 sequence is CASSSPYGANTEAFF. CDR3 DNA: TGTGCCAGCAGCTCCCCCTACGGGGCGAACACTGAAGCTTTCTTT.